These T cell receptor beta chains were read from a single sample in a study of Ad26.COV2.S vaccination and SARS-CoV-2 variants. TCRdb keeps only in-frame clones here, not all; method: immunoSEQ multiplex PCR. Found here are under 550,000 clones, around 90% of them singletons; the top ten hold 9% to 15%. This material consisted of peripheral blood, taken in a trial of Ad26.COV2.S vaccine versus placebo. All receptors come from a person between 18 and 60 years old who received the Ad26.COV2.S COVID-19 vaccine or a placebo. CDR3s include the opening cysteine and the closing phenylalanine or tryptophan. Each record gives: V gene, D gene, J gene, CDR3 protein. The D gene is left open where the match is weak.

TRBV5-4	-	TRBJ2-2	CASSWRNTGELFF
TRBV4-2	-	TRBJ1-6	CASSQNRVYNSPLHF
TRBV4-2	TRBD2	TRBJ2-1	CASSQNLAGAPYNEQFF
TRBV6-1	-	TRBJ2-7	CASSEARLHYEQYF
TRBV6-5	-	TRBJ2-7	CASLRGDRPSYEQYF
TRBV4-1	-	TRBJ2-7	CASSQDQGTYEQYF
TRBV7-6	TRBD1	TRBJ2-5	CASSLNRGPQYF
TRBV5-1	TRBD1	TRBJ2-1	CASSPGTGDSYNEQFF
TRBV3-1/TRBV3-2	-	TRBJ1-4	CASSQLDGPIATNEKLFF
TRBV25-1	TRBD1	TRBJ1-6	CASSPRDRNSPLHF
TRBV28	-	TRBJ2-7	CASSSAGIYEQYF
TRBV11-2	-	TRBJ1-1	CASSLDRNPGAASEAFF
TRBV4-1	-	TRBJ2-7	CASSQVRSTEQYF
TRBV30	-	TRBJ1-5	CAWSSGLGQPQHF
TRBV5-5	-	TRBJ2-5	CASSLGSELETQYF
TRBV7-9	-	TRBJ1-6	CASSFWQEGSPLHF
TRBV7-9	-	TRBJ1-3	CASSLSSPVAGNTIYF
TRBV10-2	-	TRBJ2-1	CASSDRPTTVNEQFF
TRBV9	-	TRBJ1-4	CASSVSVAVQEKLFF
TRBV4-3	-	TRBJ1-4	CASSQEPGRAGEKLFF
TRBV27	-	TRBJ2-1	CASSLSNNEQFF
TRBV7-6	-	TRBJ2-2	CASSALDQNTGELFF
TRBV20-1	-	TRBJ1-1	CTAREGEAFF
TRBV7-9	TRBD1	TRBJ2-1	CASSSSRRDRGRGEQFF
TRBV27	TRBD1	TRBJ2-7	CASSSPGQGSYEQYF
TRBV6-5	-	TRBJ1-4	CASSYSGGPNEKLFF
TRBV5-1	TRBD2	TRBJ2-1	CATRRLAGDNEQFF
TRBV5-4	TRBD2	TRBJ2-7	CASSFGLAVGEQYF
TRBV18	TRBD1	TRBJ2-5	CASSPQGTGGRETQYF
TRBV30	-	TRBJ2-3	CAWTGGPPSTDTQYF
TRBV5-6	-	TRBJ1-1	CASSLSGGSTEAFF
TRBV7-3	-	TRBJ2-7	CASSPGLNHEQYF
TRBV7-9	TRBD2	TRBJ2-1	CASSRLAGEDNEQFF
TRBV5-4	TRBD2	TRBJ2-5	CASSLRPGLAGVWETQYF
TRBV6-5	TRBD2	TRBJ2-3	CASSETSFTDTQYF
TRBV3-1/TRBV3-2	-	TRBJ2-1	CASSQEYEQFF
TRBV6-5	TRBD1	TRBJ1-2	CASSYGTGVNYGYTF
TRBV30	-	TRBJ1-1	CAWSAHRNTEAFF
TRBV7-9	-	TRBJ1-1	CASSLGTVEAFF
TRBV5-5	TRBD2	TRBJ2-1	CASSLVASGYNEQFF
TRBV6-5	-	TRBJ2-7	CASSYDGAHEQYF